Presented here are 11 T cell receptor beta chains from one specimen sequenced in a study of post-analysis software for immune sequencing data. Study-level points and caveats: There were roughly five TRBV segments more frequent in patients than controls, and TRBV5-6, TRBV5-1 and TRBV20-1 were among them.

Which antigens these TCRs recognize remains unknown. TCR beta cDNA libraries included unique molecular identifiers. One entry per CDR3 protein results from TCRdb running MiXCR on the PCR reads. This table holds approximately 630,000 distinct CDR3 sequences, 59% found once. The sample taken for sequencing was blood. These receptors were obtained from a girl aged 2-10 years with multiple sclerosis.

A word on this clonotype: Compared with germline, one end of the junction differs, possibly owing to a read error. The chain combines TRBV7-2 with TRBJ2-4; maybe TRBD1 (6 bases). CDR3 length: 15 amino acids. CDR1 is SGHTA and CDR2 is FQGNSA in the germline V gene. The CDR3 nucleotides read TGCGCCAGCAGCCCGCGGACAGCCGTTCGGAACATTCAGTACTTC. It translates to CASSPRTAVRNIQYF.

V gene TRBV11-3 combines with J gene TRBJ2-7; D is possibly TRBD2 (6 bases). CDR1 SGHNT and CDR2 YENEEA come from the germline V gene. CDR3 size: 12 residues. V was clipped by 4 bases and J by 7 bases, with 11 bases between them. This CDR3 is CASSSGLWEQYF. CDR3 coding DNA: TGTGCCAGCAGCTCGGGACTTTGGGAGCAGTACTTC.

In nucleotides, the CDR3 is TGTGCCAGCAGCTCTATGAGCGGGGTAGAGACCCAGTACTTC. Protein: CASSSMSGVETQYF. The V call is TRBV7-2, the J call TRBJ2-7, with TRBD2 identical over 7 bases. With the DNA end fitting TRBJ2-5 better, the J assignment may be wrong. CDR3 length equals 14 residues. Germline-derived CDR1 and CDR2 are SGHTA and FQGNSA.

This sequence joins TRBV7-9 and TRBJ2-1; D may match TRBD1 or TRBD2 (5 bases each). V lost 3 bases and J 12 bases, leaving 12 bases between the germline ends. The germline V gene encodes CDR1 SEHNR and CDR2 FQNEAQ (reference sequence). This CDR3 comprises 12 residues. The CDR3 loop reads CASSLGPSGQFF. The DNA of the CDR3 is TGTGCCAGCAGCTTGGGACCCTCCGGGCAGTTCTTC.

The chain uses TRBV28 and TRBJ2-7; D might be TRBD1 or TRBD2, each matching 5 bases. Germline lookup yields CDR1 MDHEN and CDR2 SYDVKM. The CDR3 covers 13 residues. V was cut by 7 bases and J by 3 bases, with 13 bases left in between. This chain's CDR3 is CASMGRDDYEQYF. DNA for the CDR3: TGTGCCAGCATGGGACGAGATGACTACGAGCAGTACTTC.

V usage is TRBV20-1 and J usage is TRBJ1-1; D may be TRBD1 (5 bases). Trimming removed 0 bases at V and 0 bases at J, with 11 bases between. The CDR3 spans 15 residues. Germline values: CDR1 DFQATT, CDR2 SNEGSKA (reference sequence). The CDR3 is CSARDSQGMNTEAFF. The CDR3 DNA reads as TGCAGTGCTAGAGATTCTCAGGGAATGAACACTGAAGCTTTCTTT.

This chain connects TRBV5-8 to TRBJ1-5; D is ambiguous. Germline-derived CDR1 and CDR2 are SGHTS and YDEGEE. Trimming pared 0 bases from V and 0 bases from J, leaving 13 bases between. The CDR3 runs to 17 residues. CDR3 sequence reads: CASSLGRASYSNQPQHF. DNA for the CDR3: TGTGCCAGCAGCTTGGGGAGGGCGTCTTATAGCAATCAGCCCCAGCATTTT. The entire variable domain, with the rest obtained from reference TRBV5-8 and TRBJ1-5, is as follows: EAGVTQSPTHLIKTRGQQATLRCSPISGHTSVYWYQQALGLGLQFLLWYDEGEERNRGNFPPRFSGRQFPNYSSELNVNALELEDSALYLCASSLGRASYSNQPQHFGDGTRLSIL.

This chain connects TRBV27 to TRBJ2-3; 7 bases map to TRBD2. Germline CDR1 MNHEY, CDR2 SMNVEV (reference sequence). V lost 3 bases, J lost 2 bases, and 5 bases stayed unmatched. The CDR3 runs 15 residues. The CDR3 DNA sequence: TGTGCCAGCAGTTTGGGGGGACTACCCACAGATACGCAGTATTTT. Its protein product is CASSLGGLPTDTQYF.

The CDR3 region is CSALQEGYTF. The CDR3 coding sequence is TGCAGTGCCCTCCAGGAAGGCTACACCTTC. The chain carries TRBV20-1 and TRBJ1-2; D remains unclear. This CDR3 is 10 amino acids long. Trimming took off 6 bases at V and 8 bases at J, with 10 bases between the two ends. Germline CDR1 and CDR2: DFQATT and SNEGSKA (reference sequence).

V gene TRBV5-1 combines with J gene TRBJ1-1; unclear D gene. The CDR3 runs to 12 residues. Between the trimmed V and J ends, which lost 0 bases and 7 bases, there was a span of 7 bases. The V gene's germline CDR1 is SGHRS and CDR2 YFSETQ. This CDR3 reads CASSLEGNEAFF. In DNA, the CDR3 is TGCGCCAGCAGCTTGGAGGGAAATGAAGCTTTCTTT. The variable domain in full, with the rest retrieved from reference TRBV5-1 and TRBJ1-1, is KAGVTQTPRYLIKTRGQQVTLSCSPISGHRSVSWYQQTPGQGLQFLFEYFSETQRNKGNFPGRFSGRQFSNSRSEMNVSTLELGDSALYLCASSLEGNEAFFGQGTRLTVV.

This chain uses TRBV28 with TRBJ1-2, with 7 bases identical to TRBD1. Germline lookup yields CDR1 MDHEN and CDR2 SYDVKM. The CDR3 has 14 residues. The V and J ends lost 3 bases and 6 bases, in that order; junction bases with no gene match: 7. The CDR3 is CASSLLDRRHGYTF. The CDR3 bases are TGTGCCAGCAGTTTGTTGGACAGGCGGCATGGCTACACCTTC.